This T cell receptor (beta chain) was captured by sequencing in a study of control samples from healthy donors and cancer patients. The CDR3 extends over 14 amino acids. Produced via immunoSEQ multiplex PCR; TCRdb's table is partial and in-frame only. The sample shows 210,000 or so clones, about 90% of them seen only once. The receptor comes from a man between 25 and 39 years old in good health. The V call is TRBV21-1, the J call TRBJ1-1; TRBD1 is taken as the D call from the table, unchecked against the DNA. TRBV21-1 is a known pseudogene. Sample: blood. The CDR3 region has the DNA TGTGCCAGCAGCCTGACAGGGCTGAACACTGAAGCTTTCTTT. Amino acids: CASSLTGLNTEAFF.